These 3 T cell receptor beta chains came from one sample sequenced in a study of human versus mouse CDR3 diversity and MHC coevolution. Sequenced by immunoSEQ multiplex PCR; TCRdb stores in-frame clones only, minus some. Of 60,000 to 95,000 clones listed, about nine tenths are singletons. Sequencing used naive CD4+ T cells from blood. Noted subset: CD45RO-negative CD62L-positive naive CD4 T cells. The receptors stem from a person between 25 and 75 years old in good health.

The V and J genes are TRBV4-1 and TRBJ2-7; D unclear. CDR1 MGHRA and CDR2 YSYEKL come from the germline V gene. The CDR3 consists of 13 residues. Trimming cost V 4 bases and J 3 bases, with 10 bases left between them. The CDR3: CASSPTDVYEQYF. The DNA of the CDR3 is TGCGCCAGCAGCCCCACAGATGTCTACGAGCAGTACTTC.

This chain joins TRBV7-3 and TRBJ2-1; perhaps TRBD2 as D (5 bases). Germline loops: CDR1 SGHTA, CDR2 FQGTGA. The V and J ends lost 3 bases and 4 bases respectively, with 7 bases between them. This CDR3 spans 13 amino acids. The CDR3: CASSLTTYNEQFF. The DNA for the CDR3 is TGTGCCAGCAGCTTGACTACTTACAATGAGCAGTTCTTC.

The V call is TRBV5-6, the J call TRBJ2-7, with no clear D. Germline V gene lookup returns CDR1 SGHDT and CDR2 YYEEEE. CDR3 size: 14 residues. The V gene lost 0 bases and the J gene lost 6 bases, with 13 bases spanning the gap. The CDR3 DNA sequence: TGTGCCAGCAGCTTGGCCTCATTCCCAGTCGAGCAGTACTTC. Protein product: CASSLASFPVEQYF.